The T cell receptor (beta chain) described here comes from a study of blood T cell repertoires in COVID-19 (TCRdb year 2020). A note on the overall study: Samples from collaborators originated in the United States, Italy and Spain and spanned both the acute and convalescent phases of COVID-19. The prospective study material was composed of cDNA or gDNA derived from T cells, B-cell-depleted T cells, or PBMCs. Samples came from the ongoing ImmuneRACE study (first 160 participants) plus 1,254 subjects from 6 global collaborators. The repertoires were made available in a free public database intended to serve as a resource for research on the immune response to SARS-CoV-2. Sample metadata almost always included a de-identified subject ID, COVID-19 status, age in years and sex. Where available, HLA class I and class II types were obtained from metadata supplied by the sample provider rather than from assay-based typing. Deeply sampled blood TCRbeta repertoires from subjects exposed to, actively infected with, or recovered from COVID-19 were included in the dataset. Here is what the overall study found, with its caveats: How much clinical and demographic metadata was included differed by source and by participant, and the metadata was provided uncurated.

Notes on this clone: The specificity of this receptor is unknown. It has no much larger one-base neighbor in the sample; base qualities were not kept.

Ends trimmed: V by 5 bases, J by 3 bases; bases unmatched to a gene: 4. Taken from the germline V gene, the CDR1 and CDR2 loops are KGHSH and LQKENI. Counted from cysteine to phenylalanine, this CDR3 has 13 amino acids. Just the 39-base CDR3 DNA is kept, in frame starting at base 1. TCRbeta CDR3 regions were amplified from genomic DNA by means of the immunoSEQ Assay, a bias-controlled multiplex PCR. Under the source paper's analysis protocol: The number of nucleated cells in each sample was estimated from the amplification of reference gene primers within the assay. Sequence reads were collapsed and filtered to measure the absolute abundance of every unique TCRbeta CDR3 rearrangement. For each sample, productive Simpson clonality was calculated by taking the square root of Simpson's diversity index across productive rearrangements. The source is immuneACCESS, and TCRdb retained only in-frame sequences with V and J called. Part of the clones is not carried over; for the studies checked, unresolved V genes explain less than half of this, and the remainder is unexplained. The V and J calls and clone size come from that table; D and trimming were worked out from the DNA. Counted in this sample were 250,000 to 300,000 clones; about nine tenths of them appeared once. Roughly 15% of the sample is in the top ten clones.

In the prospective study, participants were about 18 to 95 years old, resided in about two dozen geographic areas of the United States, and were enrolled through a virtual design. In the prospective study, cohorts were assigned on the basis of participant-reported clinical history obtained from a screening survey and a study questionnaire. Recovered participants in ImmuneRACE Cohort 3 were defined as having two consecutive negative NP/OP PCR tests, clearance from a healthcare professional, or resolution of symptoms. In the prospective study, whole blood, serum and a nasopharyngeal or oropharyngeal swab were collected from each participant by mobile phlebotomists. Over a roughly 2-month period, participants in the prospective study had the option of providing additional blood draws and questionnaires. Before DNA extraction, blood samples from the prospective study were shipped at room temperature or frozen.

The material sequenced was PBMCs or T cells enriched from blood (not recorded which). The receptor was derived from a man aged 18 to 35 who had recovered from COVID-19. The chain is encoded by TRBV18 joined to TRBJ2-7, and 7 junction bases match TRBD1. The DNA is TGTGCCAGCTCAACCGGGACAGTCTACGAGCAGTACTTC. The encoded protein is CASSTGTVYEQYF.